Listed below are T cell receptor beta chains from one sample, sequenced in a study of immune aging and cytomegalovirus after organ transplant. TCRdb reprocessed the single-cell sequencing reads with MiXCR, giving one entry per CDR3 protein. The data show 20,000 to 25,000 distinct CDR3 sequences, roughly 38% seen once. The antigens for these receptors are not known. The starting material was CMV peptide-activated CD4+ and CD8+ T cells sorted from blood, obtained at five time points, pooled. The receptors shown here come from a female donor who had a heart transplant and CMV viremia. Each CDR3 is given with its conserved first and last residue. Each record gives: clone size, J gene, D gene, V gene, CDR3 DNA, CDR3 protein. D genes are given only for firm matches. Clone size is stated in some rows and not others, as once, few, many or a class when expanded.

>-|TRBJ2-3|TRBD2|TRBV2
TGTGCCAGCAGTGAGGGGTCTAGCGGGGGCGGCACAGATACGCAGTATTTT
CASSEGSSGGGTDTQYF
>-|TRBJ2-3|TRBD2|TRBV25-1
TGTGCCAGCAGAGCGGCGGGAGGATTAGGGCATACGCAGTATTTT
CASRAAGGLGHTQYF
>many|TRBJ2-2|-|TRBV6-1
TGTGCCAGCAGTGAAGTACGAAGGACCGGGGAGCTGTTTTTT
CASSEVRRTGELFF
>few|TRBJ2-5|TRBD1|TRBV12-3/TRBV12-4
TGTGCCAGCAGCGCAGCACAGGGGGAGCATAGGGAGACCCAGTACTTC
CASSAAQGEHRETQYF
>-|TRBJ2-3|-|TRBV5-1
TGCGCCAGCAGCTGGGAGGGGGGACCGGTAGATACGCAGTATTTT
CASSWEGGPVDTQYF
>few|TRBJ2-1|-|TRBV7-8
TGTGCCAGCAGCTTAGCGGGGGGCTGGGATGAGCAGTTCTTC
CASSLAGGWDEQFF
>-|TRBJ2-2|TRBD2|TRBV12-3/TRBV12-4
TGTGCCAGCAGTGGGGGGGGAGGGACTAGCGGGACGAACACCGGGGAGCTGTTTTTT
CASSGGGGTSGTNTGELFF
>-|TRBJ2-3|-|TRBV2
TGTGCCAGCAGTGGGACGTGGGGAGCCCCAGATACGCAGTATTTT
CASSGTWGAPDTQYF
>many|TRBJ2-7|-|TRBV20-1
TGCAGTGCTAAAGGGCCCGGTCTGGGCGAGCAGTACTTC
CSAKGPGLGEQYF
>-|TRBJ2-5|TRBD1|TRBV5-1
TGCGCCAGCGGCCTGGGACAGGGGAGAGAGACCCAGTACTTC
CASGLGQGRETQYF
>few|TRBJ2-3|-|TRBV28
TGTGCCAGCAGGGGGGGCGGGACAGATACGCAGTATTTT
CASRGGGTDTQYF
>-|TRBJ2-1|TRBD2|TRBV3-1
TGTGCCAGCAGCCATACTAGCGGGAGTATCAATGAGCAGTTCTTC
CASSHTSGSINEQFF
>-|TRBJ1-1|-|TRBV27
TGTGCCTGCAGCTCCCACGGGGGGAGCATCGCTGAAGCTTTCTTT
CACSSHGGSIAEAFF
>-|TRBJ1-5|-|TRBV28
TGTGCCAGCAGTCCCAGTCGCAGAAATAGCAATCAGCCCCAGCATTTT
CASSPSRRNSNQPQHF
>few|TRBJ1-5|-|TRBV11-2
TGTGCCAGCAGCCAGGGCAATAGCAATCAGCCCCAGCATTTT
CASSQGNSNQPQHF
>few|TRBJ2-2|TRBD1|TRBV19
TGTGCCAGTATTATAGGGGGCCAAATTACCGGGGAGCTGTTTTTT
CASIIGGQITGELFF
>-|TRBJ2-7|-|TRBV20-1
TGCAGTGCGTGGGCTAGCTTTGCGGTGCAGTACTTC
CSAWASFAVQYF
>-|TRBJ2-7|TRBD2|TRBV10-3
TGTGCCATCAGTGACGCAGCGGGAGACGGATACGAGCAGTACTTC
CAISDAAGDGYEQYF
>many|TRBJ1-6|-|TRBV7-9
TGTGCCAGCAGCTTATTTCCGAGCTCCTATAATTCACCCCTCCACTTT
CASSLFPSSYNSPLHF
>-|TRBJ2-1|-|TRBV3-1
TGTGTCAGCAGCCAATATGGGGGGTTCAGTAGCTCCTACAATGAGCAGTTCTTC
CVSSQYGGFSSSYNEQFF
>-|TRBJ2-6|TRBD1|TRBV6-5
TGTGCCAGCAGTTACCTTATAAAGGGGGCTACTGGGGCCAACGTCCTGACTTTC
CASSYLIKGATGANVLTF
>many|TRBJ2-1|TRBD1|TRBV7-2
TGTGCCAGCAGCCCGACAGGGTTCGATGAGCAGTTCTTC
CASSPTGFDEQFF
>medium-sized|TRBJ2-5|-|TRBV11-2
TGTGCCAGCAGCTCAAAGCGTATACAAGAGACCCAGTACTTC
CASSSKRIQETQYF
>-|TRBJ1-1|TRBD1|TRBV20-1
TGCAGTGCTAGGGTTACAGGGGCCAACACTGAAGCTTTCTTT
CSARVTGANTEAFF
>-|TRBJ2-7|TRBD2|TRBV6-6
TGTGCCAGCTGGAAGAGCGGCGGGAGGGACTCATACGAGCAGTACTTC
CASWKSGGRDSYEQYF
>many|TRBJ2-1|-|TRBV5-6
TGTGCCAGCAGCTTGCACAATGAGCAGTTCTTC
CASSLHNEQFF
>-|TRBJ2-1|TRBD2|TRBV2
TGTGCCAGCAAACTAGCGGAGGCGGGAGTCAGTGAGCAGTCCTTC
CASKLAEAGVSEQSF
>few|TRBJ1-4|-|TRBV13
TGTGCCAGCAGCGATCGACAGCAGGCCGCAAAACTGTTTTTT
CASSDRQQAAKLFF
>-|TRBJ1-2|-|TRBV6-6
TGTGCCAGCAGCCCATTCTCCTATGGCTTCACCTTC
CASSPFSYGFTF
>few|TRBJ2-7|-|TRBV21-1
TGTGCCAGCAGCAAAGCGCGCACCAGCTACGAGCAGTACTTC
CASSKARTSYEQYF
>-|TRBJ2-4|-|TRBV5-1
TGCGCCAGCAGCGTAGATCTAGGAACCAAAAACATTCAGTACTTC
CASSVDLGTKNIQYF
>once|TRBJ2-7|-|TRBV6-5
TGTGCCAGCAGTTACTCCGTACAGGGTTTCGAGCAGTACTTC
CASSYSVQGFEQYF
>many|TRBJ2-1|TRBD1|TRBV19
TGTGCCAGTAGTTTCCAGGGACAGGTGTACGAGCAGTTCTTC
CASSFQGQVYEQFF
>few|TRBJ1-3|-|TRBV6-6
TGTGCCAGCAGTTTCCGGGCAAGCTCGGCTGGAAACACCATATATTTT
CASSFRASSAGNTIYF
>-|TRBJ1-6|-|TRBV28
TGTGCCAGCAGTTTATTACCGAGCTCCTATAACTCACCCCTCCGCTTT
CASSLLPSSYNSPLRF
>-|TRBJ2-1|TRBD2|TRBV20-1
TGCAGTGCTAGAGATAAAGGACTAGCGGTCTCCTACAATGAGCAGTTCTTC
CSARDKGLAVSYNEQFF
>-|TRBJ1-5|TRBD1|TRBV5-1
TGCGCCAGCAGCTTCACAGGGGATGAGCCCCAGCATTTT
CASSFTGDEPQHF
>-|TRBJ1-1|-|TRBV12-3/TRBV12-4
TGTGCCAGCAGTTCTTCCCGCGCCAAGGGCACTGAAGCTTTCTTT
CASSSSRAKGTEAFF
>-|TRBJ2-1|-|TRBV9
TGTGCCAGCAGGGGTGGAGGGAATGAGCAGTTCTTC
CASRGGGNEQFF
>-|TRBJ2-5|-|TRBV20-1
TGCAGTGCTAGGGGAATAGAGACCCAGTACTTC
CSARGIETQYF
>medium-sized|TRBJ2-5|TRBD2|TRBV20-1
TGCAGTGCTAGTGGGGCTAGCGGGAGTGCGGAGACCCAGTACTTC
CSASGASGSAETQYF
>many|TRBJ2-5|TRBD2|TRBV11-3
TGTGCCAGCAGCTTAGGCCTCGGTCTAGCGGGCGTGGTGCCAGAGACCCAGTACTTC
CASSLGLGLAGVVPETQYF
>-|TRBJ2-2|TRBD2|TRBV3-1
TGTGCCAGCAGCCAACCACTAGCGGGGGGCACCGGGGAGCTGTTTTTT
CASSQPLAGGTGELFF
>few|TRBJ1-2|-|TRBV20-1
TGCAGTGCTCGTAGGACAGACGTCTGGTATGGCTACACCTTC
CSARRTDVWYGYTF
>-|TRBJ1-2|-|TRBV14
TGTGCCAGCAGCCAAGCCTTAGGAGAGACGTTGGGCTACACCTTC
CASSQALGETLGYTF
>-|TRBJ1-5|TRBD1|TRBV12-3/TRBV12-4
TGTACCAGCAGCCCGGGGGGACAGAACCATCAGCCCCAGCATTTT
CTSSPGGQNHQPQHF
>few|TRBJ1-1|-|TRBV3-1
TGTGCCAGCAGCGACGGATGGTCCAAGCAGGGGACTGAAGCTTTCTTT
CASSDGWSKQGTEAFF
>-|TRBJ1-2|-|TRBV10-3
TGTGCCATCACCACCGGGACGGGGTACGGGGTGCACTATGGCTACACCTTC
CAITTGTGYGVHYGYTF
>-|TRBJ1-4|-|TRBV3-1
TGTGCCAGCAGCCAAATATCGAGGGCTCCAATACGAGGAAAACTGTTTTTT
CASSQISRAPIRGKLFF
>-|TRBJ2-2|-|TRBV30
TGTGCCTGGAGTAACTTTCGCACCGGGGAGCTGTTTTTT
CAWSNFRTGELFF
>-|TRBJ1-1|TRBD1|TRBV6-1
TGTGTTAACAGTGTAGGGACAGCGTATGAAGCTTTCTTT
CVNSVGTAYEAFF
>-|TRBJ2-1|TRBD2|TRBV11-2
TGTGCCAGCAGCTTACGGCCGGGAGGGCTCAATGAGCAGTTCTTC
CASSLRPGGLNEQFF
>-|TRBJ1-6|-|TRBV20-1
TGCAGTGCTAGAGCGGCAGGGGAGGCATATAATTCACCCCTCCACTTT
CSARAAGEAYNSPLHF
>few|TRBJ1-2|TRBD1|TRBV20-1
TGCAGTGCCCCTACAGGGGGTAAGCTTGTCTATGGCTACACCTTT
CSAPTGGKLVYGYTF
>once|TRBJ2-6|-|TRBV5-6
TGTGCCAGCAGCCACTTCGGGGAGGCCGGGGCCAACGTCCGGACCTTC
CASSHFGEAGANVRTF
>-|TRBJ1-1|-|TRBV25-1
TGTGCCAGCAGGGGAGCGGGGGGCACTGAAGCTTTCTTT
CASRGAGGTEAFF